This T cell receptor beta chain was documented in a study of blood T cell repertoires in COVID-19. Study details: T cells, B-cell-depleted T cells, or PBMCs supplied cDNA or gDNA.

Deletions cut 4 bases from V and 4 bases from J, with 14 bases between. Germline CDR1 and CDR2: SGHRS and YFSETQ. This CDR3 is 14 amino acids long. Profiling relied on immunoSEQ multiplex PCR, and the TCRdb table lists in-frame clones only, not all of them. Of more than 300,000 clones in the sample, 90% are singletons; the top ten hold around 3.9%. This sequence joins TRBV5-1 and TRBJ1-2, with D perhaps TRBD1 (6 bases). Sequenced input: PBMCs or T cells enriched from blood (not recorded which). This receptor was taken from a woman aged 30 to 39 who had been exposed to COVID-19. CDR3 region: CASSILDRSYGYTF. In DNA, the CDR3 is TGCGCCAGCAGCATATTAGACAGGAGCTATGGCTACACCTTC. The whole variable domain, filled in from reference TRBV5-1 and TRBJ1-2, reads KAGVTQTPRYLIKTRGQQVTLSCSPISGHRSVSWYQQTPGQGLQFLFEYFSETQRNKGNFPGRFSGRQFSNSRSEMNVSTLELGDSALYLCASSILDRSYGYTFGSGTRLTVV.